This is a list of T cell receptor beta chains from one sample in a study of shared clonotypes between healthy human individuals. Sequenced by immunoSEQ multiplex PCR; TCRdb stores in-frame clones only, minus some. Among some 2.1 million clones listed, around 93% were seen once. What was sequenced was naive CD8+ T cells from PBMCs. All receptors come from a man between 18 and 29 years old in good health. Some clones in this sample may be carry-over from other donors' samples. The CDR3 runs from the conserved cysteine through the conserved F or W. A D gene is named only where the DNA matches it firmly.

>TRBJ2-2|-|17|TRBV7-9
CASSLASGGPNTGELFF
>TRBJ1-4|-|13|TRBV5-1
CASSLVGDEKLFF
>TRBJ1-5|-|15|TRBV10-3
CAISSDGYSNQPQHF
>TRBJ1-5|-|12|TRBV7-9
CASSLSSQPQHF
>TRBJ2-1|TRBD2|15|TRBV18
CASSPASGRAGEQFF
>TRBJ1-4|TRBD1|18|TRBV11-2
CASSSRPAGGQGGEKLFF
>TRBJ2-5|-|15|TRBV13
CASSATGTGGETQYF
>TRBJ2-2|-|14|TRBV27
CASRSYLSTGELFF
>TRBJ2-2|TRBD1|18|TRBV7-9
CASSPPTQGLVNTGELFF
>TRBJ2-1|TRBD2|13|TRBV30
CAWDLAGGNEQFF
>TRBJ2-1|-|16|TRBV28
CASSRRGGTLYWEQFF
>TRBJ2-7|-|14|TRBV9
CASSVDRISSEQYF
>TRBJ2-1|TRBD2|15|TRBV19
CASSMGLAATNEQFF
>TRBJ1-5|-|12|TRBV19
CASGTINQPQHF
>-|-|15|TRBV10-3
CAISESEGPFYEQYF
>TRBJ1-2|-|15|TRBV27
CASSLSKDGWNGYTF
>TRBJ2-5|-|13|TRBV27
CASSLGGEETQYF
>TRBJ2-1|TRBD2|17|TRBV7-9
CASSTGLAGASGNEQFF
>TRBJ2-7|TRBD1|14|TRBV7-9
CASSFGTGVSEQYF
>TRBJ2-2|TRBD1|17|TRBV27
CASSLLKGGKNTGELFF
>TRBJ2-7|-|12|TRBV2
CASSANNYEQYF
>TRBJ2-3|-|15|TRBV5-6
CASSLISGAVDTQYF
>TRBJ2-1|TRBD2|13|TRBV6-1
CASRSSGYNEQFF
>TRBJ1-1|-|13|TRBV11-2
CASSSYHLPEAFF
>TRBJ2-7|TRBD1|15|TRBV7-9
CASSGPQDRAYEQYF
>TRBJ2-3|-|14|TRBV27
CASSILSGTDTQYF
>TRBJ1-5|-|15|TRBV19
CASIGVTEGNQPQHF
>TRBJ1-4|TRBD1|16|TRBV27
CASSSPATGAWEKLFF
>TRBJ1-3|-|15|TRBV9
CASSVGGGSGNTIYF
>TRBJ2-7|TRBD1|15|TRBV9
CASSPTGTGPYEQYF
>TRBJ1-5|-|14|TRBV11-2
CASSLGTERWPQHF
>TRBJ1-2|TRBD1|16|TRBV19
CASSITLTGTVDGYTF
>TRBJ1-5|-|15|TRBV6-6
CASSYSAGFNQPQHF
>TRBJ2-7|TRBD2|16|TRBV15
CATSRGRGGLAYEQYF
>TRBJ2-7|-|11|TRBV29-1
CSAELPGEQYF
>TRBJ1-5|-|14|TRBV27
CASSFQDSNQPQHF
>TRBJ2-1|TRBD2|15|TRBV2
CASSAGLAVVNEQFF
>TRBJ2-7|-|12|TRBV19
CASSASRAEQYF
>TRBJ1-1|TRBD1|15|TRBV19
CASSRGTGGYTEAFF
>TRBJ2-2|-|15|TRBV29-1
CSVEFSGSRAGELFF
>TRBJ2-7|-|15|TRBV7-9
CASSFAPGTNYEQYF
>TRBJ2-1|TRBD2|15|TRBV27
CASSLSSGAYNEQFF
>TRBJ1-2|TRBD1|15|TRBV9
CASSEGGTGRKGYTF
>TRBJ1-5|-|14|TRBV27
CASSLAGSNQPQHF
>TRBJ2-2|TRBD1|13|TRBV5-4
CASRRGQGGELFF
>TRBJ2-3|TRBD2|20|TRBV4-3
CASSQDWGHLLLADTDTQYF
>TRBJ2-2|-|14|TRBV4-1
CASSQDRSPRELFF
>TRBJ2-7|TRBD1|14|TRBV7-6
CASSKSGGPYEQYF
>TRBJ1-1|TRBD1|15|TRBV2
CATARTGHMNTEAFF
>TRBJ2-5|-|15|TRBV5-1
CASSEIQRNQETQYF
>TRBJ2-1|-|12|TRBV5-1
CASSYANNEQFF
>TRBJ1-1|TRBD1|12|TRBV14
CASSRGQVEAFF
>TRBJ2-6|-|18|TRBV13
CASSLGQGSPSGANVLTF